These 29 T cell receptor beta chains originate from one sample sequenced in a study of beta chain features in type 1 diabetes. The whole isolated RNA underwent reverse transcription, so sequencing captured expressed TCRB transcripts. Generated by immunoSEQ multiplex PCR, the TCRdb table keeps only in-frame clones and is missing some. The sample has 310,000 or so clones; 15% are singletons. The study's findings and limits: Moderate yet significant TCRB CDR3 shortening was seen in Type 1 diabetes patients in all four CD4+ subsets.

Their specific antigens are unknown. Sequencing input: naive CD4+ T cells from blood. The origin of the receptors is a man between 18 and 29 years old with type 1 diabetes.

This sequence joins TRBV9 and TRBJ1-2, with D maybe TRBD1 (5 bases). The V end was cut by 3 bases, the J end by 1 base, with 13 bases between. CDR1 and CDR2 from the germline V gene are SGDLS and YYNGEE. CDR3 length: 15 amino acids. The CDR3 DNA reads TGTGCCAGCAGCGACCCCTCGGGGGGTAACTATGGCTACACCTTC. Protein: CASSDPSGGNYGYTF.

A few counts support this clone. V and J are TRBV4-3 and TRBJ1-2, with TRBD1 matching over 7 bases. Trimming took 3 bases from V and 8 from J; bases not matched to a gene: 9. The CDR3 totals 14 residues. The germline V gene has CDR1 LGHNA and CDR2 YSLEER. The CDR3 nucleotides read TGCGCCAGCAGCCACAGTACAGGGGCGGGCGGCTACACCTTC. This sequence encodes CASSHSTGAGGYTF.

The chain links TRBV2 to TRBJ2-6; D ambiguous. Deletions cut 8 bases from V and 4 bases from J, with 12 bases between. CDR1 SNHLY and CDR2 FYNNEI come from the germline V gene. CDR3 size: 14 residues. In nucleotides, the CDR3 is TGTGCCAGCGGATTAGGAGAAGGGGCCAACGTCCTGACTTTC. It yields the protein CASGLGEGANVLTF.

This clone was seen many times. The CDR3 loop is CASSQSKETQYF. CDR3 bases: TGTGCCAGCAGCCAGTCTAAAGAGACCCAGTACTTC. The chain links TRBV14 to TRBJ2-5; the D is unclear. The CDR3 extends over 12 amino acids. V was clipped by 3 bases and J by 3 bases, with 5 bases between them. Per the germline V gene, CDR1 is SGHDN and CDR2 is FVKESK.

CDR3 in amino acids: CASSLGRGLAGTDTQYF. The CDR3 nucleotides read TGTGCCAGCAGCTTAGGTAGGGGACTAGCGGGGACAGATACGCAGTATTTT. This chain joins TRBV7-9 and TRBJ2-3; 13 nucleotides line up with TRBD2. The CDR3 totals 17 residues. The germline V gene encodes CDR1 SEHNR and CDR2 FQNEAQ (reference sequence). With 1 base clipped from V and 3 bases from J, the junction kept 4 bases outside the gene matches.

J is TRBJ1-5 and V is TRBV6-6; D may be TRBD1 (5 bases). The CDR3 runs 13 residues. The germline V and J ends were trimmed by 6 bases and 6 bases, with 12 bases remaining between them. Germline V gene sequence: CDR1 MNHNY, CDR2 SVGAGI (reference sequence). In nucleotides, the CDR3 is TGTGCCAGCAGGCTGGGGCTCGGTCAGCCCCAGCATTTT. Protein: CASRLGLGQPQHF.

This rearrangement joins TRBV9 to TRBJ2-2; the D is unclear. CDR1 and CDR2 (germline): SGDLS, YYNGEE. CDR3 size: 14 residues. Trimming stripped 2 bases from V and 3 bases from J, with 8 bases between. CDR3 protein: CASSVQADTGELFF. For the CDR3, the DNA is TGTGCCAGCAGCGTTCAGGCAGACACCGGGGAGCTGTTTTTT. The complete variable domain, with remaining parts taken from reference TRBV9 and TRBJ2-2, reads DSGVTQTPKHLITATGQRVTLRCSPRSGDLSVYWYQQSLDQGLQFLIQYYNGEERAKGNILERFSAQQFPDLHSELNLSSLELGDSALYFCASSVQADTGELFFGEGSRLTVL.

The chain recombines TRBV7-6 with TRBJ1-6, with 7 bases aligning to TRBD1. Germline lookup yields CDR1 SGHVS and CDR2 FNYEAQ. The CDR3 consists of 16 residues. Losses at the gene ends were 5 bases for V and 6 bases for J; bases not matched to a gene: 10. The CDR3 nucleotides are TGTGCCAGCAGCCTCCGACAGGGAGGCACTAATTCACCCCTCCACTTT. It is translated as CASSLRQGGTNSPLHF.

This clone was seen a few times. The chain is built from TRBV29-1 and TRBJ2-3; D gene unclear. V was pared by 6 bases and J by 4 bases, with 20 bases between. The CDR3 is made up of 15 amino acids. From germline, CDR1 is SQVTM and CDR2 ANQGSEA. CDR3 bases: TGCAGCGTCCTATCTTTCGGCGCCGACTCAGATACGCAGTATTTT. As protein: CSVLSFGADSDTQYF.

The genes are TRBV5-6 and TRBJ2-7, with 7 bases lining up with TRBD2. Trimming at V came to 4 bases and at J to 8 bases, leaving 12 bases not matched to a gene. The CDR3 length is 14 residues. CDR1 and CDR2 (germline): SGHDT, YYEEEE. The CDR3 nucleotides are TGTGCCAGCAGCCTAAAAGATACTAGCGAGAAGCAGTACTTC. Translated: CASSLKDTSEKQYF.

This rearrangement joins TRBV7-2 to TRBJ1-5; TRBD1 agrees at 8 bases. Germline-derived CDR1 and CDR2 are SGHTA and FQGNSA. V was pared by 5 bases and J by 6 bases, with 6 bases of the junction left unmatched. This CDR3 comprises 14 residues. The CDR3 nucleotides are TGTGCCAGCAGCCTCGGACAGGGAAGTCAGCCCCAGCATTTT. As protein: CASSLGQGSQPQHF. Together with reference TRBV7-2 and TRBJ1-5, the CDR3 gives the full variable domain: GAGVSQSPSNKVTEKGKDVELRCDPISGHTALYWYRQSLGQGLEFLIYFQGNSAPDKSGLPSDRFSAERTGGSVSTLTIQRTQQEDSAVYLCASSLGQGSQPQHFGDGTRLSIL.

This clone came up a few times. Other DNA sequences in this sample translate to the same CDR3. This rearrangement joins TRBV5-1 to TRBJ1-2, with TRBD1 identical over 11 bases. From germline, CDR1 is SGHRS and CDR2 YFSETQ. V was pared by 4 bases and J by 4 bases, with 3 bases of the junction left unmatched. The CDR3 spans 14 residues. The CDR3 reads CASSPGTGGYGYTF. The CDR3 DNA sequence: TGCGCCAGCAGCCCCGGGACAGGGGGCTATGGCTACACCTTC.

This clone was seen a few times. The chain joins TRBV30 to TRBJ2-3; D is ambiguous. CDR3 size: 13 residues. Germline V gene data show CDR1 as GTSNPN and CDR2 as SVGIG (reference sequence). V was shortened by 5 bases and J by 2 bases, with 11 bases between the two germline ends. The CDR3 nucleotides read TGTGCCTGGGGCCTGCCGTTCACAGATACGCAGTATTTT. Protein sequence: CAWGLPFTDTQYF.

This clone turned up a few times. The V and J genes are TRBV19 and TRBJ1-2; D may be TRBD1 (6 bases). The CDR3 loop spans 13 amino acids. V lost 8 bases and J lost 8, with 18 bases in between. Per the germline V gene, CDR1 is LNHDA and CDR2 is SQIVND (reference sequence). CDR3 amino acids: CASAVQGGGGYTF. DNA of the CDR3: TGTGCCAGTGCCGTACAGGGTGGCGGCGGCTACACCTTC.

The table lists this clone with a few counts. This chain connects TRBV7-2 to TRBJ1-1; D unresolved. Germline CDR1 and CDR2: SGHTA and FQGNSA. The CDR3 extends over 14 amino acids. V lost 7 bases and J 8 bases, leaving 20 bases between the germline ends. The CDR3 is CASTTVSGNREAFF. The DNA for the CDR3 is TGTGCCAGCACCACAGTATCGGGAAATCGGGAAGCTTTCTTT.

This clone has just a few counts. The sample contains more than one DNA sequence encoding this CDR3. The chain uses TRBV18 and TRBJ1-1; D uncertain. This CDR3 region has 14 residues. With 3 bases removed from V and 0 bases from J, the gap between germline ends came to 8 bases. Germline CDR1 reads KGHSH; CDR2 reads LQKENI. This CDR3 is CASSPPSVNTEAFF. The CDR3, as DNA: TGTGCCAGCTCACCCCCTTCCGTGAACACTGAAGCTTTCTTT.

This clone has only a few counts. V usage is TRBV30 and J usage is TRBJ1-2, with D uncertain. The CDR3 has 15 amino acids. Germline assignment: CDR1 GTSNPN and CDR2 SVGIG (reference sequence). Trimming stripped 0 bases from V and 4 bases from J, with 15 bases between. The CDR3 DNA sequence: TGTGCCTGGAGTGTACCGCAGGCCGTGGTCTATGGCTACACCTTC. Its translation: CAWSVPQAVVYGYTF.

V is TRBV27 and J is TRBJ2-7; D gene uncertain. The CDR3 is 13 residues long. V was clipped by 5 bases and J by 0 bases, with 8 bases between them. Germline values: CDR1 MNHEY, CDR2 SMNVEV (reference sequence). The DNA for the CDR3 is TGTGCCAGCAGTCCCCGTAGCTCCTACGAGCAGTACTTC. Translating it yields CASSPRSSYEQYF.

The chain has TRBV18 and TRBJ2-6; D might be TRBD2 (6 bases). The CDR3 spans 17 residues. CDR1 KGHSH and CDR2 LQKENI come from the germline V gene. Trimming cost V 1 base and J 2 bases, with 12 bases left between them. CDR3 amino acids: CASSPRRGPPGANVLTF. CDR3 nucleotide sequence: TGTGCCAGCTCACCACGGAGGGGTCCGCCTGGGGCCAACGTCCTGACTTTC.

A few counts support this clone. This sequence joins TRBV2 and TRBJ2-1, with 15 bases lining up with TRBD2. CDR1 is SNHLY and CDR2 is FYNNEI in the germline V gene. The trim removed 7 bases at V and 10 bases at J, leaving 5 bases unmatched. The CDR3 runs 14 residues. CDR3 amino acids: CASTLGLAGGEQFF. The CDR3 coding sequence is TGTGCCAGCACCCTGGGACTAGCGGGAGGAGAGCAGTTCTTC.

In its sample, this clone was seen a few times. The chain joins TRBV30 to TRBJ1-2; D may be TRBD1 (5 bases). The V end lost 5 bases, the J end lost 7 bases, and 14 bases lay between the germline ends. The CDR3 has 12 amino acids. Per germline, CDR1 GTSNPN and CDR2 SVGIG (reference sequence). The CDR3 is CAWSRVGPGYTF. CDR3 coding DNA: TGTGCCTGGTCCAGGGTGGGCCCTGGCTACACCTTC.

This clone was seen a handful of times. The CDR3 loop is CASFTQGYGYTF. In DNA, the CDR3 is TGTGCCAGCTTTACCCAGGGGTATGGCTACACCTTC. The J gene is TRBJ1-2, the V gene TRBV19, with D possibly matching TRBD1 (6 bases). V was cut by 9 bases and J by 5 bases, with 13 bases left in between. Germline assignment: CDR1 LNHDA and CDR2 SQIVND (reference sequence). The CDR3 is 12 amino acids.

This clone was detected only a few times. This chain uses TRBV7-9 with TRBJ2-5, with D possibly being TRBD2 (6 bases). V was shortened by 0 bases and J by 1 base, with 9 bases between the two germline ends. The CDR3 length is 15 residues. The germline V gene has CDR1 SEHNR and CDR2 FQNEAQ (reference sequence). CDR3 loop: CASSLAASAQETQYF. The CDR3 bases are TGTGCCAGCAGCTTAGCGGCTAGCGCCCAAGAGACCCAGTACTTC.

This clone was seen only a few times. The chain uses TRBV19 and TRBJ1-6; D is undetermined. The CDR3 spans 12 residues. Trimming removed 7 bases at V and 7 bases at J, with 8 bases between. Germline assignment: CDR1 LNHDA and CDR2 SQIVND (reference sequence). CDR3 residues: CASNPGNSPLHF. The CDR3 coding sequence is TGTGCCAGTAATCCGGGAAATTCACCCCTCCACTTT.

J is TRBJ2-5 and V is TRBV9; 8 nucleotides agree with TRBD2. The CDR3 has 16 residues. V shed 4 bases, J shed 3 bases, and the junction held 11 bases outside the gene matches. CDR1 SGDLS and CDR2 YYNGEE come from the germline V gene. The CDR3, as DNA: TGTGCCAGCAGCTCAACGACCGGGACTAGGGAAGAGACCCAGTACTTC. It specifies CASSSTTGTREETQYF. Using reference TRBV9 and TRBJ2-5 for the parts outside the CDR3, the full variable domain is DSGVTQTPKHLITATGQRVTLRCSPRSGDLSVYWYQQSLDQGLQFLIQYYNGEERAKGNILERFSAQQFPDLHSELNLSSLELGDSALYFCASSSTTGTREETQYFGPGTRLLVL.

Only a few counts were recorded for this clone. The chain employs TRBV28 and TRBJ2-5, with D tentatively TRBD1 (5 bases). Germline loops: CDR1 MDHEN, CDR2 SYDVKM. There are 14 residues in the CDR3. V was cut by 5 bases and J by 1 base, with 11 bases left in between. The CDR3 region is CASSPGHRQETQYF. CDR3 coding DNA: TGTGCCAGCAGTCCCGGACATCGCCAAGAGACCCAGTACTTC.

This clone was counted a few times. The J gene is TRBJ2-2, the V gene TRBV27, with D possibly TRBD2 on 6 matching bases. Deletions cut 4 bases from V and 8 bases from J, with 23 bases between. There are 17 residues in the CDR3. Germline-derived CDR1 and CDR2 are MNHEY and SMNVEV (reference sequence). For the CDR3, the DNA is TGTGCCAGCAGTTCGCTCGGGCTGGGACTGACCCGAGGGGAGCTGTTTTTT. Protein product: CASSSLGLGLTRGELFF.

There are a few counts of this clone. The rearrangement uses TRBV9 and TRBJ2-4, with TRBD1 matching 10 bases. The length of the CDR3 is 15 residues. Germline-derived CDR1 and CDR2 are SGDLS and YYNGEE. V lost 4 bases, J lost 4 bases, and 5 bases stayed unmatched. Here the CDR3 DNA reads TGTGCCAGCAGCATCGGGACAGGGGCGAAAAACATTCAGTACTTC. The encoded protein is CASSIGTGAKNIQYF.

This rearrangement joins TRBV30 to TRBJ1-2; tentative D call: TRBD1 (5 bases). V was pared by 4 bases and J by 0 bases, with 33 bases between. Looked up from germline, CDR1 is GTSNPN and CDR2 is SVGIG (reference sequence). The CDR3 runs 21 residues. In DNA, the CDR3 is TGTGCCTGGATTTACCCTGGCACGCCGTTTCTTGAATCAGGGTCTAACTATGGCTACACCTTC. It codes for CAWIYPGTPFLESGSNYGYTF.